One and the same sample provided the 26 T cell receptor beta chains below, sequenced in a study of shared clonotypes between healthy human individuals. Profiled with immunoSEQ multiplex PCR; TCRdb holds only in-frame clones, not every one. The sample consists of nearly 2 million clones, less than 95% of them appearing once. Positive CCR7 selection of CD45RO-negative cells yielded the naive CD8 cells, and terminally differentiated effector memory CD45RA+ cells were excluded. Sequencing was performed on naive CD8+ T cells sorted from blood. The receptors were gathered from a man aged 18 to 35 in good health.

CDR3 sequence (DNA): TGTGCCAGCAGTAACAGGGACAACACCGGGGAGCTGTTTTTT. As protein: CASSNRDNTGELFF. The chain uses TRBV6-5 and TRBJ2-2; the D gene is possibly TRBD1 (6 bases). Trimming pared 5 bases from V and 2 bases from J, leaving 9 bases between. In germline, CDR1 is MNHEY, CDR2 SVGAGI. This CDR3 is 14 amino acids long.

This chain uses TRBV4-1 with TRBJ1-1; D unresolved. This CDR3 has 16 residues. V gave up 0 bases and J gave up 1 base, with 12 bases separating them. Per the germline V gene, CDR1 is MGHRA and CDR2 is YSYEKL. CDR3 in amino acids: CASSQDRTVANTEAFF. The CDR3 DNA is TGCGCCAGCAGCCAAGATAGAACAGTGGCGAACACTGAAGCTTTCTTT.

The V gene is TRBV23-1, the J gene TRBJ1-5; a possible D gene is TRBD1 (5 bases). TRBV23-1 is an ORF, with its function uncertain. With 0 bases removed from V and 2 bases from J, the gap between germline ends came to 17 bases. This CDR3 has 18 amino acids. CDR3 sequence reads: CASSQSCGGPEGNQPQHF. The CDR3 DNA is TGCGCCAGCAGTCAATCCTGCGGGGGACCGGAGGGCAATCAGCCCCAGCATTTT.

V and J are TRBV12-5 and TRBJ2-7; tentatively, D is TRBD2 (6 bases). The germline V gene encodes CDR1 LGHNT and CDR2 FRNRAP. The CDR3 totals 14 residues. Trimming removed 5 bases from V and 0 bases from J, with 11 bases in between. The CDR3 protein is CASGLGLASYEQYF. The CDR3 bases are TGTGCTAGTGGTCTGGGACTTGCCTCCTACGAGCAGTACTTC.

Here the CDR3 DNA reads TGTGCCAGCAGAAAAAGCTCACTAGCGGGGGTCTACGAGCAGTACTTC. The encoded protein is CASRKSSLAGVYEQYF. The chain employs TRBV2 and TRBJ2-7, with 11 nucleotides matching TRBD2. This CDR3 region has 16 residues. The germline V gene has CDR1 SNHLY and CDR2 FYNNEI. V was clipped by 6 bases and J by 3 bases; unmatched bases: 10. Based on the CDR3 plus reference TRBV2 and TRBJ2-7, the full variable domain is EPEVTQTPSHQVTQMGQEVILRCVPISNHLYFYWYRQILGQKVEFLVSFYNNEISEKSEIFDDQFSVERPDGSNFTLKIRSTKLEDSAMYFCASRKSSLAGVYEQYFGPGTRLTVT.

The rearrangement uses TRBV10-3 and TRBJ2-3; D possibly corresponds to TRBD2 (6 bases). Germline V gene lookup returns CDR1 ENHRY and CDR2 SYGVKD. The CDR3 spans 16 residues. V was shortened by 3 bases and J by 0 bases, with 13 bases between the two germline ends. CDR3 coding DNA: TGTGCCATCAGTGATGAGGGGAGGTTAAGCACAGATACGCAGTATTTT. Its protein is CAISDEGRLSTDTQYF.

The chain is built from TRBV4-3 and TRBJ2-3; the match to TRBD2 covers 12 bases. Germline V gene sequence: CDR1 LGHNA, CDR2 YSLEER. This CDR3 contains 17 residues. Germline trimming cut 1 base from V and 6 bases from J; bases unmatched to any gene: 8. CDR3 region: CASSQGLAGEGADTQYF. CDR3 in DNA: TGCGCCAGCAGCCAAGGACTAGCGGGAGAAGGGGCGGATACGCAGTATTTT.

The CDR3 sequence: CASSQEGWGLALDTQYF. The CDR3 bases are TGTGCCAGCAGCCAAGAGGGCTGGGGACTAGCGTTAGATACGCAGTATTTT. The chain has TRBV14 and TRBJ2-3; 10 bases map to TRBD2. The germline V gene encodes CDR1 SGHDN and CDR2 FVKESK. J gave up 5 bases and V 0 bases, and 8 bases lay outside the gene matches. This CDR3 contains 17 residues.

This sequence joins TRBV27 and TRBJ2-6; maybe TRBD1 (5 bases). Per the germline V gene, CDR1 is MNHEY and CDR2 is SMNVEV (reference sequence). The CDR3 sequence is 14 residues long. Trimming pared 5 bases from V and 0 bases from J, leaving 5 bases between. The CDR3 region has the DNA TGTGCCAGCAGTGACAGCTCTGGGGCCAACGTCCTGACTTTC. This encodes CASSDSSGANVLTF.

The chain is built from TRBV19 and TRBJ1-1, with unresolved D. V was clipped by 9 bases and J by 6 bases, with 14 bases between them. The CDR3 runs to 12 residues. Germline CDR1 reads LNHDA; CDR2 reads SQIVND (reference sequence). Here the CDR3 DNA reads TGTGCCAGCGTACTCGGGCAGTCTGAAGCTTTCTTT. Translation: CASVLGQSEAFF.

The gene calls are TRBV4-1 and TRBJ1-5; D is ambiguous. The V end was cut by 0 bases, the J end by 5 bases, with 11 bases between. The CDR3 is made up of 15 amino acids. From germline, CDR1 is MGHRA and CDR2 YSYEKL. In DNA form, the CDR3 reads TGCGCCAGCAGCCAAGATTGGGTAGGCCATCAGCCCCAGCATTTT. This gives the protein CASSQDWVGHQPQHF.

The CDR3 coding sequence is TGTGCCAGCAGTTGGGGTTCTGGAAACACCATATATTTT. It yields the protein CASSWGSGNTIYF. This chain connects TRBV6-5 to TRBJ1-3; no reliable D call. The CDR3 loop spans 13 amino acids. Germline V lookup: CDR1 MNHEY, CDR2 SVGAGI. V gave up 4 bases and J gave up 1 base, with 5 bases separating them.

V usage is TRBV4-3 and J usage is TRBJ2-3; possible D gene TRBD2, 5 bases. Germline CDR1 is LGHNA and CDR2 is YSLEER. V was cut by 0 bases and J by 11 bases, with 12 bases left in between. The CDR3 contains 13 residues. CDR3 in DNA: TGCGCCAGCAGCCAAGATTTCGGGATAGGGCAGTATTTT. Amino acid sequence: CASSQDFGIGQYF.

As for this clone: Additional DNA sequences in this sample encode the identical CDR3. The chain carries TRBV6-5 and TRBJ1-1; possibly TRBD1 for D (6 bases). CDR1 and CDR2 (germline): MNHEY, SVGAGI. The CDR3 runs 14 residues. V lost 2 bases and J lost 2, with 9 bases in between. The CDR3 region is CASSYVGGNTEAFF. The CDR3 DNA follows: TGTGCCAGCAGTTACGTGGGGGGCAACACTGAAGCTTTCTTT.

This chain uses TRBV29-1 with TRBJ2-3; 11 bases agree with TRBD1. This CDR3 comprises 13 residues. The V gene end was trimmed by 6 bases and the J gene end by 4 bases; junction bases not matched to a gene: 3. Germline CDR1 SQVTM, CDR2 ANQGSEA. The CDR3 spells CSVGQGGPDTQYF. In nucleotides, the CDR3 is TGCAGCGTGGGACAGGGGGGGCCAGATACGCAGTATTTT.

The rearrangement links TRBV2 to TRBJ2-3, with D perhaps assigned TRBD1 or TRBD2 (5 bases each). The CDR3 totals 15 residues. The germline gives CDR1 SNHLY, CDR2 FYNNEI. Trimming pared 8 bases from V and 0 bases from J, leaving 15 bases between. DNA for the CDR3: TGTGCCAGCCAGAGGGGATTCACTAGCACAGATACGCAGTATTTT. The encoded protein is CASQRGFTSTDTQYF.

The chain has TRBV28 and TRBJ1-5; 9 positions agree with TRBD1. The ends lost 5 bases at V and 7 bases at J; junction bases unmatched: 9. Germline V lookup: CDR1 MDHEN, CDR2 SYDVKM. The CDR3 covers 15 residues. This chain's CDR3 is CASSTRDRAWQPQHF. In DNA, the CDR3 is TGTGCCAGCAGTACGAGGGACAGGGCCTGGCAGCCCCAGCATTTT.

This clone was recorded only once. As DNA, the CDR3 is TGTGCCACCAGCGCCCATTCCTACGAGCAGTACTTC. Its translation is CATSAHSYEQYF. The genes are TRBV15 and TRBJ2-7; D remains unclear. Germline values: CDR1 LNHNV, CDR2 YYDKDF (reference sequence). With 5 bases removed from V and 1 base from J, the gap between germline ends came to 6 bases. The CDR3 is 12 residues long.

The gene calls are TRBV19 and TRBJ2-7, with D possibly matching TRBD2 (5 bases). The CDR3 extends over 13 amino acids. CDR1 and CDR2 (germline): LNHDA, SQIVND (reference sequence). V dropped 3 bases and J dropped 5 bases, with 11 bases sitting between them. The CDR3 DNA reads as TGTGCCAGTAGTATTGCTAGCTGGCACGAGCAGTACTTC. Its translation is CASSIASWHEQYF.

The rearrangement links TRBV28 to TRBJ2-5; no clear D gene. V was trimmed by 0 bases and J by 4 bases, leaving 6 bases between them. The CDR3 totals 13 residues. Germline CDR1 and CDR2: MDHEN and SYDVKM. Written as DNA, the CDR3 is TGTGCCAGCAGTTTATGGAATGCAGAGACCCAGTACTTC. Protein: CASSLWNAETQYF.

The chain couples TRBV28 to TRBJ1-4; D might be TRBD1 (6 bases). V was pared by 4 bases and J by 3 bases, with 15 bases between. There are 16 residues in the CDR3. CDR1 and CDR2 (germline): MDHEN, SYDVKM. As DNA, the CDR3 is TGTGCCAGCAGTTCGTACCGGGACACCTCTAATGAAAAACTGTTTTTT. Translation: CASSSYRDTSNEKLFF.

The rearrangement links TRBV7-9 to TRBJ2-7, with 7 bases fitting TRBD1. The CDR3 loop spans 15 amino acids. After removal of 4 bases from V and 3 bases from J, the junction contained 9 bases not matched to a gene. From germline, CDR1 is SEHNR and CDR2 FQNEAQ (reference sequence). The CDR3 nucleotides are TGTGCCAGCAGCTCGGCACAGGGGTTCAACTACGAGCAGTACTTC. Its protein is CASSSAQGFNYEQYF.

This chain joins TRBV7-9 and TRBJ1-1; no reliable D call. The CDR3 is 14 residues long. CDR1 SEHNR and CDR2 FQNEAQ come from the germline V gene (reference sequence). V was pared by 0 bases and J by 4 bases, with 9 bases between. The CDR3 region is CASSLAQEGTEAFF. The CDR3 nucleotides read TGTGCCAGCAGCTTAGCGCAGGAGGGCACTGAAGCTTTCTTT.

This sequence joins TRBV6-1 and TRBJ2-1; D gene uncertain. The CDR3 totals 17 residues. CDR1 is MNHNS and CDR2 is SASEGT in the germline V gene. V lost 3 bases, J lost 6 bases, and 21 bases lay in between. CDR3 DNA: TGTGCCAGCAGTGAGATGGTGGTGTCACCACAGTTCAATGAGCAGTTCTTC. The encoded protein is CASSEMVVSPQFNEQFF.

The rearrangement uses TRBV9 and TRBJ2-4; 8 bases are a match to TRBD1. The CDR3 runs 17 residues. Germline CDR1 is SGDLS and CDR2 is YYNGEE. After removal of 0 bases from V and 0 bases from J, the junction contained 5 bases not matched to a gene. CDR3 protein: CASSVGDRGLAKNIQYF. CDR3 in DNA: TGTGCCAGCAGCGTAGGCGACAGGGGCTTAGCCAAAAACATTCAGTACTTC.

J is TRBJ1-1 and V is TRBV9; 9 positions match TRBD1. This CDR3 comprises 15 residues. J gave up 3 bases and V 4 bases, and 7 bases lay outside the gene matches. Germline V gives CDR1 SGDLS, CDR2 YYNGEE. CDR3 in amino acids: CASSKPGQGDTEAFF. CDR3 nucleotide sequence: TGTGCCAGCAGCAAGCCGGGACAGGGAGACACTGAAGCTTTCTTT. The variable domain in full, completed from reference TRBV9 and TRBJ1-1, reads DSGVTQTPKHLITATGQRVTLRCSPRSGDLSVYWYQQSLDQGLQFLIQYYNGEERAKGNILERFSAQQFPDLHSELNLSSLELGDSALYFCASSKPGQGDTEAFFGQGTRLTVV.